The 5 T cell receptor beta chains in this list originate from one sample, sequenced in a study of blood T cell repertoires in COVID-19. TCRdb's copy holds only in-frame clones and misses some; the assay was immunoSEQ multiplex PCR. This sample has hundreds of thousands of clones, with approximately 85% found just once. The sample consisted of peripheral blood. Source of these receptors: a middle-aged man with active or convalescent COVID-19.

The chain recombines TRBV7-2 with TRBJ1-5, with TRBD1 as a possible D gene (5 bases). The germline V gene has CDR1 SGHTA and CDR2 FQGNSA. CDR3 size: 13 residues. With 5 bases removed from V and 8 bases from J, the gap between germline ends came to 13 bases. The DNA for the CDR3 is TGTGCCAGCAGCCAATCGGAGGGGAAGCCCCAGCATTTT. Translation gives CASSQSEGKPQHF.

The genes are TRBV27 and TRBJ2-3; TRBD2 matches at 8 bases. J gave up 3 bases and V 0 bases, and 5 bases lay outside the gene matches. The germline V gene encodes CDR1 MNHEY and CDR2 SMNVEV (reference sequence). The CDR3 is 16 amino acids. The CDR3 DNA sequence: TGTGCCAGCAGTTTATCGGAGACTAGCGTTACAGATACGCAGTATTTT. Translation gives CASSLSETSVTDTQYF.

Only one count was recorded for this clone. The chain joins TRBV18 to TRBJ1-5; a possible D gene is TRBD1 (5 bases). This CDR3 has 16 residues. The germline V gene has CDR1 KGHSH and CDR2 LQKENI. V was trimmed by 3 bases and J by 0 bases, leaving 12 bases between them. The CDR3 sequence: CASSPGGGNSNQPQHF. CDR3 DNA sequence: TGTGCCAGCTCACCGGGGGGGGGTAATAGCAATCAGCCCCAGCATTTT.

The chain employs TRBV9 and TRBJ1-4; D is uncertain. The CDR3 consists of 15 residues. The germline V gene encodes CDR1 SGDLS and CDR2 YYNGEE. Trimming shortened V by 4 bases and J by 7 bases, and 17 bases separated the two germline ends. CDR3 DNA: TGTGCCAGCAGCCCATCACCAGACATTGGTGAAAAACTGTTTTTT. It codes for CASSPSPDIGEKLFF.

The chain couples TRBV27 to TRBJ1-1; 8 bases line up with TRBD1. Germline assignment: CDR1 MNHEY and CDR2 SMNVEV (reference sequence). The CDR3 has 16 amino acids. The junction had 4 bases not matched to a gene; V was cut back by 0 bases and J by 1 base. The CDR3 is CASSLSRDRGNTEAFF. The DNA of the CDR3 is TGTGCCAGCAGTTTATCCCGAGACAGGGGGAACACTGAAGCTTTCTTT.